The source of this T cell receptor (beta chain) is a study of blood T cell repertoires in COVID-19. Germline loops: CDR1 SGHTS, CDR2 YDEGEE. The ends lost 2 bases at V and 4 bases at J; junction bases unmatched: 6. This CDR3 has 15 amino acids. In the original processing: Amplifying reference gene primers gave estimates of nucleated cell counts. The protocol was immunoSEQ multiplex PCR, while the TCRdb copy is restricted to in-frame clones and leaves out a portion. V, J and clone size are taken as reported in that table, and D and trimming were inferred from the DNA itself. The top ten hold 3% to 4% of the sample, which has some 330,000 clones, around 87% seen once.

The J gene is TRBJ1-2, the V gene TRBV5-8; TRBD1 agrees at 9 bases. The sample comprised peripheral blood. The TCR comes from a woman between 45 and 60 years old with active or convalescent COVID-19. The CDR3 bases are TGTGCCAGCAGCTTAAAACAGGGGGCAAGCTATGGCTACACCTTC. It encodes CASSLKQGASYGYTF.